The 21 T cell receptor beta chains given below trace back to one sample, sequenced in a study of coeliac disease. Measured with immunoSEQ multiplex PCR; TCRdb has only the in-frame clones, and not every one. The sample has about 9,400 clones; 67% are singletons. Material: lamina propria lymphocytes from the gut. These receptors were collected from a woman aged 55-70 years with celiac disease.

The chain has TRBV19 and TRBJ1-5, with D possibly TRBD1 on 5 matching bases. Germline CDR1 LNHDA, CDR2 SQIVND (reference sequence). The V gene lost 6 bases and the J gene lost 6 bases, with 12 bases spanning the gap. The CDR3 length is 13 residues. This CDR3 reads CASSSQGGQPQHF. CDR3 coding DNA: TGTGCCAGTAGCTCTCAGGGAGGTCAGCCCCAGCATTTT.

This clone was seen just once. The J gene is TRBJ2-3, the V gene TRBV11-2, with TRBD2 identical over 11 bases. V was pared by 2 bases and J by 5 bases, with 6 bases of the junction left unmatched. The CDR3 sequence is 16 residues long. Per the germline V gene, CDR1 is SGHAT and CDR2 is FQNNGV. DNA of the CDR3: TGTGCCAGCAGCTTATCGACTAGCGGGAATAGAGATACGCAGTATTTT. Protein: CASSLSTSGNRDTQYF.

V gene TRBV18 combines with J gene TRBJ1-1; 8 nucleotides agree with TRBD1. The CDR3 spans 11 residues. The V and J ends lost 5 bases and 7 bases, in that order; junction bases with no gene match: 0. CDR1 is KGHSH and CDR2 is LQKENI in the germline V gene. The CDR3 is CASSDRGEAFF. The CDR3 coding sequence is TGTGCCAGCTCAGACAGGGGTGAAGCTTTCTTT.

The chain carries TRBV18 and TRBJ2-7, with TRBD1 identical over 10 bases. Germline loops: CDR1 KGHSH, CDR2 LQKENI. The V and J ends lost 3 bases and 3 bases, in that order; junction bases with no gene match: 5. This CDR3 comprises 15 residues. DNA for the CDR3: TGTGCCAGCTCACCCGAGACAGGGGGCAGCTACGAGCAGTACTTC. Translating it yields CASSPETGGSYEQYF.

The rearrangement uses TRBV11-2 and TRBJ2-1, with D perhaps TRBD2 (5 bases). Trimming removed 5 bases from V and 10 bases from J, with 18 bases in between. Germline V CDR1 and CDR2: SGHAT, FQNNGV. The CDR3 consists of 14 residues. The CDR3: CASSPREGPGEQFF. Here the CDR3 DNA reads TGTGCCAGCAGCCCGCGTGAGGGTCCCGGGGAGCAGTTCTTC.

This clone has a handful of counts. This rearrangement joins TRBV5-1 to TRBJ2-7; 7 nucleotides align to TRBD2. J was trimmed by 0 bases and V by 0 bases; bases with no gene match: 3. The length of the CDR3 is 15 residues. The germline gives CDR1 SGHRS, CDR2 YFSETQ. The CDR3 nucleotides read TGCGCCAGCAGCTTGGGGGGCGGGAGCTCCTACGAGCAGTACTTC. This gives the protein CASSLGGGSSYEQYF.

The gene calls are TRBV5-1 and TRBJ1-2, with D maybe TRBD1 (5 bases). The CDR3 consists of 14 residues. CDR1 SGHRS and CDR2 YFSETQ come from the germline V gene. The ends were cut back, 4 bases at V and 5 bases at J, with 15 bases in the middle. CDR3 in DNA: TGCGCCAGCAGCATCGGGACTCTGGGGTATGGCTACACCTTC. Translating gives CASSIGTLGYGYTF. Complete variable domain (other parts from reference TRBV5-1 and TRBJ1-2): KAGVTQTPRYLIKTRGQQVTLSCSPISGHRSVSWYQQTPGQGLQFLFEYFSETQRNKGNFPGRFSGRQFSNSRSEMNVSTLELGDSALYLCASSIGTLGYGYTFGSGTRLTVV.

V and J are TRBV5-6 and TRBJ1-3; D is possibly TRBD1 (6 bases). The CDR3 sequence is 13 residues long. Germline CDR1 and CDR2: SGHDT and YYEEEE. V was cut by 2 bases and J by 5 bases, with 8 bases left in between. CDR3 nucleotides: TGTGCCAGCAGCTTTGGACAGAGAAACACCATATATTTT. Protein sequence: CASSFGQRNTIYF.

CDR3 residues: CAWTPIGPRGGYTF. The CDR3 DNA is TGTGCCTGGACCCCGATCGGGCCGCGGGGTGGCTACACCTTC. V gene TRBV30 combines with J gene TRBJ1-2; no definite D call. The germline V and J ends were trimmed by 4 bases and 7 bases, with 19 bases remaining between them. The CDR3 runs to 14 residues. CDR1 is GTSNPN, CDR2 SVGIG, per germline (reference sequence).

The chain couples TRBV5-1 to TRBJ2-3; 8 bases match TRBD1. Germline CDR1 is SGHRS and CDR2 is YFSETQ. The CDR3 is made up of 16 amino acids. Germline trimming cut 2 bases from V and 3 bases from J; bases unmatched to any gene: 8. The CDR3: CASSLGAGGLTDTQYF. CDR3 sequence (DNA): TGCGCCAGCAGCTTAGGCGCAGGGGGCCTAACAGATACGCAGTATTTT.

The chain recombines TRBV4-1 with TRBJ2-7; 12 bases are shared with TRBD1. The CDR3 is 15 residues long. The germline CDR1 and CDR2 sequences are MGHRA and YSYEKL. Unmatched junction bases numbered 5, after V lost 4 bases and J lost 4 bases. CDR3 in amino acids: CASSPGTGGAYEQYF. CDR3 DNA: TGCGCCAGCAGCCCGGGGACAGGGGGCGCGTACGAGCAGTACTTC.

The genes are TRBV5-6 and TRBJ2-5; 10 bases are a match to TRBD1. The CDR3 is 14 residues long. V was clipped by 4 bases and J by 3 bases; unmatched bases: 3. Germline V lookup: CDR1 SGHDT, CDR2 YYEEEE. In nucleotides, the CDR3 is TGTGCCAGCAGCCGCGGGACAGGGGAAGAGACCCAGTACTTC. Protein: CASSRGTGEETQYF.

CDR3 sequence (DNA): TGTGCCAGCAGTGAAGGAGGGGGTAGAGAAAAACTGTTTTTT. Translation gives CASSEGGGREKLFF. This chain connects TRBV6-1 to TRBJ1-4; tentative D call: TRBD1 (6 bases). Trimming removed 1 base at V and 8 bases at J, with 11 bases between. Germline V gene lookup returns CDR1 MNHNS and CDR2 SASEGT. This CDR3 is 14 amino acids long.

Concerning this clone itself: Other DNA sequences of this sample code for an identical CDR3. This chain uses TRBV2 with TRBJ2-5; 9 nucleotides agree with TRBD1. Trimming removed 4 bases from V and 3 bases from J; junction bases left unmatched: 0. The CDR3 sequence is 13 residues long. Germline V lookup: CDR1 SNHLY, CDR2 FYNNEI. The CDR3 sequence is CASSGTGEETQYF. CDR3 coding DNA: TGTGCCAGCAGTGGGACAGGGGAAGAGACCCAGTACTTC.

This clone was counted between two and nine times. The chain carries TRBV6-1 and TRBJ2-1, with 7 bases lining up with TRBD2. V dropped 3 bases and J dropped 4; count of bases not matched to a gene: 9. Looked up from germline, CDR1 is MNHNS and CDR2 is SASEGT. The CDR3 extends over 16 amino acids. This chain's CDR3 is CASSEVGGGRYNEQFF. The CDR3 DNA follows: TGTGCCAGCAGTGAGGTGGGCGGGGGACGTTACAATGAGCAGTTCTTC.

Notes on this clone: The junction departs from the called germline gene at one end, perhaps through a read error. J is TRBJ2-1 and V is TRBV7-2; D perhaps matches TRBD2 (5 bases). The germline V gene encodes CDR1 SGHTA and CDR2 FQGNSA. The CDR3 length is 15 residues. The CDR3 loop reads CAGSLVSGSYNEQFF. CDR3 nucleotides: TGTGCCGGCAGCTTAGTGTCGGGGTCCTACAATGAGCAGTTCTTC.

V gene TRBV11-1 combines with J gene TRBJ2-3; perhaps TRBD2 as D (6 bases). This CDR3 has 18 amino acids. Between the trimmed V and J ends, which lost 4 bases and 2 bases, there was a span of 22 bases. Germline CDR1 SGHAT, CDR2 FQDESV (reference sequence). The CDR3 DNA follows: TGTGCCAGCAGCTCACCCCCTGGATGGGGACTTCCCACAGATACGCAGTATTTT. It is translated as CASSSPPGWGLPTDTQYF. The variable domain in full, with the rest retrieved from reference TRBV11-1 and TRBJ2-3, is EAEVAQSPRYKITEKSQAVAFWCDPISGHATLYWYRQILGQGPELLVQFQDESVVDDSQLPKDRFSAERLKGVDSTLKIQPAELGDSAMYLCASSSPPGWGLPTDTQYFGPGTRLTVL.

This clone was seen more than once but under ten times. The CDR3 is CASQQGPEQYF. The CDR3 DNA reads TGTGCCAGCCAACAGGGTCCCGAGCAGTACTTC. The rearrangement joins TRBV6-6 to TRBJ2-7; possible D gene TRBD1, 6 bases. Between the trimmed V and J ends, which lost 8 bases and 6 bases, there was a span of 11 bases. CDR3 length: 11 residues. The germline gives CDR1 MNHNY, CDR2 SVGAGI (reference sequence).

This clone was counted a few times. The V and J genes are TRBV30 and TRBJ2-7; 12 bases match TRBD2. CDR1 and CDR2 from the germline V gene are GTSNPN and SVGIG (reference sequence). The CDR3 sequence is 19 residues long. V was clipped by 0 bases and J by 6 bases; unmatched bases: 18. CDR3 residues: CAWSVHGLAGGPVRGEQYF. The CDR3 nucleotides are TGTGCCTGGAGTGTACACGGGCTAGCGGGGGGGCCGGTCCGCGGCGAGCAGTACTTC.

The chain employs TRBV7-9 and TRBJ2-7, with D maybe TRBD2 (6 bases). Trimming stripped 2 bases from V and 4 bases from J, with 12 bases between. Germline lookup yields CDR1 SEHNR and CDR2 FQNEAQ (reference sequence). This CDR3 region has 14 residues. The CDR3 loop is CASSLSGLGYEQYF. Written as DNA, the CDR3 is TGTGCCAGCAGCTTATCGGGACTTGGGTACGAGCAGTACTTC.

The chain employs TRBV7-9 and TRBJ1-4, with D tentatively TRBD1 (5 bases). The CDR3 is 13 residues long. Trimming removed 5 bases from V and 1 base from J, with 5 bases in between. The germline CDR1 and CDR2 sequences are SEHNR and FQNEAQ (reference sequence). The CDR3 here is CASSQGTNEKLFF. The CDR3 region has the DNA TGTGCCAGCAGCCAGGGAACTAATGAAAAACTGTTTTTT. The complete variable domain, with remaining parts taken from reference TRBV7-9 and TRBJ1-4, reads DTGVSQNPRHKITKRGQNVTFRCDPISEHNRLYWYRQTLGQGPEFLTYFQNEAQLEKSRLLSDRFSAERPKGSFSTLEIQRTEQGDSAMYLCASSQGTNEKLFFGSGTQLSVL.